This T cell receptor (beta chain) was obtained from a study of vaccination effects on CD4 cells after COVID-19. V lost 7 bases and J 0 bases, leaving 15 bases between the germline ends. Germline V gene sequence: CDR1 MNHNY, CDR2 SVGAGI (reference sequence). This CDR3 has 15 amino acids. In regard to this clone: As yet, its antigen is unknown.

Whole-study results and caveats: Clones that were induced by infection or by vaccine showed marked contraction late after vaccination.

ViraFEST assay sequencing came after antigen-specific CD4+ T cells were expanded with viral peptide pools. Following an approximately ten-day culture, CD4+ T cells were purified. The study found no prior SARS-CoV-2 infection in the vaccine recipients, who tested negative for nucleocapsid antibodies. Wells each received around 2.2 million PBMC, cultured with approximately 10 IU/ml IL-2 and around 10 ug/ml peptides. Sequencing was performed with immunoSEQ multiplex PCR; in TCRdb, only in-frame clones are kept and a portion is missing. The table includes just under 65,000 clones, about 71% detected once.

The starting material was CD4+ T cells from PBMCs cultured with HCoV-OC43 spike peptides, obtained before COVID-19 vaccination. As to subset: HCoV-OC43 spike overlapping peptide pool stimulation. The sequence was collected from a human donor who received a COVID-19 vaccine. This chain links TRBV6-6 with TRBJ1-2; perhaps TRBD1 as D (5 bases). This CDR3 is CASIGSDTSNYGYTF. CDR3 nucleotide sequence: TGTGCCAGCATTGGATCGGACACCTCTAACTATGGCTACACCTTC.